This T cell receptor (beta chain) comes out of a study of blood T cell repertoires in COVID-19. The CDR3 runs 16 residues. Germline V gene data show CDR1 as SGHNT and CDR2 as YENEEA. V was pared by 3 bases and J by 7 bases, with 7 bases of the junction left unmatched. Recruits, aged about 18 to 95 years, lived in 25 or so US areas. The assay was immunoSEQ multiplex PCR, and TCRdb's table has in-frame clones only and misses some. The sample shows approximately 270,000 clones, 85% to 90% of them seen only once. The gene calls are TRBV11-3 and TRBJ2-1, with TRBD2 matching 12 bases. Source material: PBMCs or T cells enriched from blood (not recorded which). This sequence was found in a woman aged 25 to 39 with acute COVID-19. The CDR3 region is CASSFPGLAGMNEQFF. The DNA for the CDR3 is TGTGCCAGCAGCTTCCCGGGACTAGCGGGCATGAATGAGCAGTTCTTC.